Listed below are T cell receptor beta chains from one sample, sequenced in a study of a mutant IDH1 vaccine in newly diagnosed glioma. Measured with immunoSEQ multiplex PCR; TCRdb has only the in-frame clones, and not every one. The sample lists around 70,000 clones, 84% occurring once. No antigens are known for them. This material consisted of PBMCs, taken from a glioma patient whose treatment included an IDH1 peptide vaccine. The receptors come from a young man with glioma. Both conserved end residues are part of each CDR3. D genes are given only for firm matches. Size is omitted from some rows. Given values are once, few, many or a class for expanded clones.

J,D,V,size,CDR3,DNA
TRBJ2-5,.,TRBV14,.,CASSPWDGQQETQYF,TGTGCCAGCAGCCCATGGGACGGACAACAAGAGACCCAGTACTTC
TRBJ1-2,.,TRBV4-3,.,CASSQTGFYGYTF,TGCGCCAGCAGCCAAACAGGGTTCTATGGCTACACCTTC
TRBJ2-1,.,TRBV11-3,.,CASSLGPRENEQFF,TGTGCCAGCAGCTTAGGCCCCAGGGAAAATGAGCAGTTCTTC
TRBJ2-7,.,TRBV4-3,.,CASSQELTSAELTYEQYF,TGCGCCAGCAGCCAGGAACTAACGAGCGCGGAGCTTACCTACGAGCAGTACTTC
TRBJ2-2,.,TRBV19,.,CASGLTNTGELFF,TGTGCCAGCGGACTAACTAACACCGGGGAGCTGTTTTTT
TRBJ1-5,TRBD1,TRBV6-1,.,CASSRSRGSNQPQHF,TGTGCCAGCAGCAGGAGCAGGGGGAGCAATCAGCCCCAGCATTTT
TRBJ1-1,TRBD1,TRBV11-2,.,CASSLRQGLNTEAFF,TGTGCCAGCAGCTTGAGACAGGGATTGAACACTGAAGCTTTCTTT
TRBJ2-3,TRBD1,TRBV7-2,.,CASSWRQGAFDTQYF,TGTGCCAGCAGCTGGAGACAGGGGGCTTTTGATACGCAGTATTTT
TRBJ2-3,.,TRBV5-6,.,CASQNTDTQYF,TGTGCCAGCCAGAACACAGATACGCAGTATTTT
TRBJ1-2,.,TRBV6-6,.,CASSTPKDVNGYTF,TGTGCCAGCAGTACCCCGAAAGATGTTAATGGCTACACCTTC
TRBJ1-1,.,TRBV7-2,.,CASSPGPLNTEAFF,TGTGCCAGCAGCCCAGGGCCCCTGAACACTGAAGCTTTCTTT
TRBJ2-1,.,TRBV10-3,.,CAISGRLVGGASSYNEQFF,TGTGCCATCAGTGGGCGACTAGTGGGGGGCGCCAGCTCCTACAATGAGCAGTTCTTC
TRBJ2-7,.,TRBV6-5,.,CASSYSGSAVYEQYF,TGTGCCAGCAGTTACTCGGGCAGCGCCGTCTACGAGCAGTACTTC
TRBJ2-7,TRBD2,TRBV4-2,.,CASSRLADSYEQYF,TGTGCCAGCAGCCGACTAGCGGACTCCTACGAGCAGTACTTC
TRBJ2-7,.,TRBV4-3,.,CASSQMSGGEQYF,TGCGCCAGCAGCCAAATGTCTGGGGGCGAGCAGTACTTC
TRBJ2-1,TRBD2,TRBV2,.,CASSALAGSYNEQFF,TGTGCCAGCAGTGCCCTAGCGGGTTCCTACAATGAGCAGTTCTTC
TRBJ2-5,.,TRBV5-6,once,CASSFRETQYF,TGTGCCAGCAGCTTCCGAGAGACCCAGTACTTC
TRBJ2-5,.,TRBV29-1,.,CSVEDLGVPGTQYF,TGCAGCGTTGAAGATTTGGGAGTTCCAGGGACCCAGTACTTC
TRBJ2-2,TRBD1,TRBV9,.,CASSAGTGDTGELFF,TGTGCCAGCAGCGCCGGGACAGGGGACACCGGGGAGCTGTTTTTT
TRBJ2-1,TRBD2,TRBV11-1,.,CASSSSGGLAGYNEQFF,TGTGCCAGCAGCTCCTCAGGGGGACTAGCGGGGTACAATGAGCAGTTCTTC
TRBJ2-1,TRBD2,TRBV6-5,.,CASSLRTSGNNEQFF,TGTGCCAGCAGTTTGCGGACTAGCGGGAACAATGAGCAGTTCTTC
TRBJ2-7,.,TRBV5-8,.,CASSLGSGGQTYEQYF,TGTGCCAGCAGCTTGGGTTCGGGTGGACAGACCTACGAGCAGTACTTC
TRBJ1-1,.,TRBV9,.,CASSVRGSNTEAFF,TGTGCCAGCAGCGTACGGGGTTCGAACACTGAAGCTTTCTTT
TRBJ1-4,TRBD1,TRBV5-1,once,CASSLRGPGQVNEKLFF,TGCGCCAGCAGCCTGAGGGGGCCCGGACAGGTTAATGAAAAACTGTTTTTT
TRBJ1-1,.,TRBV9,many,CASSVEGAENTEAFF,TGTGCCAGCAGCGTAGAGGGAGCGGAGAACACTGAAGCTTTCTTT
TRBJ2-4,.,TRBV7-2,.,CASSPVNLNIQYF,TGTGCCAGCAGCCCCGTCAATCTAAACATTCAGTACTTC
TRBJ1-1,.,TRBV27,.,CASRLTGITEAFF,TGTGCCAGCAGACTTACAGGGATCACTGAAGCTTTCTTT
TRBJ2-4,.,TRBV27,.,CASMFRDIQYF,TGTGCCAGCATGTTTAGAGACATTCAGTACTTC
TRBJ2-5,.,TRBV4-2,.,CASSQDRGGWEETQYF,TGTGCCAGCAGCCAAGATAGGGGGGGGTGGGAGGAGACCCAGTACTTC
TRBJ2-7,TRBD2,TRBV6-6,once,CASSTPAGRLYEQYF,TGTGCCAGCAGTACCCCAGCGGGAAGGCTCTACGAGCAGTACTTC
TRBJ2-7,TRBD1,TRBV19,.,CASSIVGGTGIYEQYF,TGTGCCAGTAGTATAGTCGGCGGGACAGGGATCTACGAGCAGTACTTC
TRBJ1-2,.,TRBV4-3,.,CASSPQFNYGYTF,TGCGCCAGCAGCCCACAGTTTAACTATGGCTACACCTTC